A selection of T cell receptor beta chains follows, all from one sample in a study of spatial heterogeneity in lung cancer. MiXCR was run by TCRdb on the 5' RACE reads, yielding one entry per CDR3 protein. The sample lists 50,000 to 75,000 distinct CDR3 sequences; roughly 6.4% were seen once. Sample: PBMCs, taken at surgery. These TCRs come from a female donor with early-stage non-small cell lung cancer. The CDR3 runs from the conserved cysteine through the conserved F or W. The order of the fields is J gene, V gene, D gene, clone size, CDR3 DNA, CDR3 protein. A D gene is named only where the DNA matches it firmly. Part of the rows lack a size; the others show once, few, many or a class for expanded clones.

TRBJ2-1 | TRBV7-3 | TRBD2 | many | TGTGCCAGCAGCGTGACTAGCGGGGTCGACGAGCAGTTCTTC | CASSVTSGVDEQFF
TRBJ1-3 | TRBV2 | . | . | TGTGCCAGGAGTGGTGCGGGAAACACCATATATTTT | CARSGAGNTIYF
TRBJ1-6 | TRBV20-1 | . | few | TGCAGTGCTAGAGATCGGGGCCAGACCTATAATTCACCCCTCCACTTT | CSARDRGQTYNSPLHF
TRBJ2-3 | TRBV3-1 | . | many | TGTGCCAGCAGCCCAATCCGGGACACCTTCACAGATACGCAGTATTTT | CASSPIRDTFTDTQYF
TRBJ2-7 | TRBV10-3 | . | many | TGTGCCATCAGTGAGCCCAGGGGGGGGACGAGCTACGAGCAGTACTTC | CAISEPRGGTSYEQYF
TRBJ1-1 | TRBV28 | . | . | TGTGCCAGCACCTACAGGGAGTACACTGAAGCTTTCTTT | CASTYREYTEAFF
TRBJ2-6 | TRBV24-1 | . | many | TGTGCCACCAGTGATTTGCAAACAGGGACTGGGGCCAACGTCCTGACTTTC | CATSDLQTGTGANVLTF
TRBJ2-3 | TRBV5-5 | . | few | TGTGCCAGCAGCTTAGGCAGGGCGGCGGATGCGCAGTATTTT | CASSLGRAADAQYF
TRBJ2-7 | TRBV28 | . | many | TGTGCCAGCAGTGTCCCCCCGGACGGATACGAGCAGTACTTC | CASSVPPDGYEQYF
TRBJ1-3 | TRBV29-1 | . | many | TGCAGCGTTGGAGTGTCGCCCAGCACCATATATTTT | CSVGVSPSTIYF
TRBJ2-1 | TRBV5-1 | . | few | TGCGCCAGCAGCTTGAGCCAGTGGACAGAGATGTCCAATGAGCAGTTCTTC | CASSLSQWTEMSNEQFF
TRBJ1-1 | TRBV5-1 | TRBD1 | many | TGCGCCAGCAGCTCCCCGGGACAGGGGTACACTGAAGCTTTCTTT | CASSSPGQGYTEAFF
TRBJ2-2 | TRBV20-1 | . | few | TGCAGTGCTAGAGCCTTTGTGGGGGTCGGGGAGCTGTTTTTT | CSARAFVGVGELFF
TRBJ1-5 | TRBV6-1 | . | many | TGTGCCAGCGCCTTTCAGGGGCGCAATCAGCCCCAGCATTTT | CASAFQGRNQPQHF
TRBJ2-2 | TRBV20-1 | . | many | TGCAGTGCCGTCGGACTCGAAAACACCGGGGAGCTGTTTTTT | CSAVGLENTGELFF
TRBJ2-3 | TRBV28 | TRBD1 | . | TGTGCCAGCAGTTTAAACAGGGGGCGAGATACGCAGTATTTT | CASSLNRGRDTQYF
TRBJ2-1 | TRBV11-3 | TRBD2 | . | TGTGCCAGCAGCTTTTCTAGCGGGGGGGCTATCTACAATGAGCAGTTCTTC | CASSFSSGGAIYNEQFF
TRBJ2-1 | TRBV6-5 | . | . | TGTGCCAGCGGGCGGGACTACAATGAGCAGTTCTTC | CASGRDYNEQFF
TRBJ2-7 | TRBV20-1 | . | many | TGCAGTGCGAAATCCGGGACCGGCCACTCCTACGAGCAGTACTTC | CSAKSGTGHSYEQYF
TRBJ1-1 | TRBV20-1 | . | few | TGCAGTGCTAGAGATTACCTCCCCGGGGCTGAAGCTTTCTTT | CSARDYLPGAEAFF
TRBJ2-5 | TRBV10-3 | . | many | TGTGCCATCAGTGAAGCAGGCACTCTACAAGAGACCCAGTACTTC | CAISEAGTLQETQYF
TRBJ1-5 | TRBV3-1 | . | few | TGTGCCAGCAGCCAAGATAACAGCAGGAGTCAGCCCCAGCATTTT | CASSQDNSRSQPQHF
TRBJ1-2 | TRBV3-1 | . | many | TGTGCCAGCAGCCAAGCGGCTGGGAACTATGGCTACACCTTC | CASSQAAGNYGYTF
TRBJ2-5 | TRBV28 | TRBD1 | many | TGTGCCACCGGACCGGGACAGGCTATACAAGAGACCCAGTACTTC | CATGPGQAIQETQYF
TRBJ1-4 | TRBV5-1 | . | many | TGCGCCAGCAGCTTGGCTGCGGGCTTTGAAAAACTGTTTTTT | CASSLAAGFEKLFF
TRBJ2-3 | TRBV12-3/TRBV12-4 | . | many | TGTGCCAGCAGTTTAGACGGGGTTGACACAGATACGCAGTATTTT | CASSLDGVDTDTQYF